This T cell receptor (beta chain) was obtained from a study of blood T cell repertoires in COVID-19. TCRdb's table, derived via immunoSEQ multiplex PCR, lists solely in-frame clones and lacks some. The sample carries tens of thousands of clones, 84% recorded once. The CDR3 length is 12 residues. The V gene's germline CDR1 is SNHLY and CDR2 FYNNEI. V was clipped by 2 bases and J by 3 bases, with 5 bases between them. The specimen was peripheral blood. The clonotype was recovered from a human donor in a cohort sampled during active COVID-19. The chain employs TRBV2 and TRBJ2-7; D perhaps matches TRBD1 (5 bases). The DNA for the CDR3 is TGTGCCAGCAGTGAACAGGGCTACGAGCAGTACTTC. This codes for CASSEQGYEQYF.